The 24 T cell receptor beta chains below all came from one sample that was sequenced in a study of blood T cells in healthy people across ages (dated by TCRdb to the mid-2010s). The library was made by 5' RACE. Instrument on record: Illumina HiSeq 2500. A second roughly 6 to 12 cycle PCR used a sample-barcoded 5' primer and a J-beta primer mix. In-frame beta chains were kept once TCRdb had trimmed the public reads at Q25 with fastp and called clones with MiXCR. Rows with a matching CDR3 protein are joined into one entry that keeps the most common DNA and genes. Within this sample are under 2,000,000 distinct CDR3 sequences, with approximately 50% of them counted one time only. Together, the top ten hold roughly 2.1% of the sample. The source material was blood. The receptor source for this set is a woman between 40 and 50 years old in good health.

This clonotype was seen ten or more times. CDR3 residues: CASSQEAAGGTDTQYF. DNA of the CDR3: TGTGCCAGCAGCCAAGAGGCAGCGGGGGGCACAGATACGCAGTATTTT. The chain employs TRBV4-2 and TRBJ2-3; 8 nucleotides line up with TRBD2. The CDR3 contains 16 residues. Germline V gene lookup returns CDR1 LGHNA and CDR2 YNFKEQ. V was clipped by 0 bases and J by 1 base; unmatched bases: 3.

This clonotype was seen a few times. The chain uses TRBV27 and TRBJ1-4; D is ambiguous. The V gene lost 0 bases and the J gene lost 0 bases, with 8 bases spanning the gap. CDR1 MNHEY and CDR2 SMNVEV come from the germline V gene (reference sequence). The length of the CDR3 is 16 residues. The DNA for the CDR3 is TGTGCCAGCAGTTTATCGATAGGCTCAACTAATGAAAAACTGTTTTTT. Residues: CASSLSIGSTNEKLFF.

The J gene is TRBJ2-7, the V gene TRBV7-9; 7 nucleotides line up with TRBD1. Germline CDR1 is SEHNR and CDR2 is FQNEAQ (reference sequence). With 8 bases clipped from V and 0 bases from J, the junction kept 4 bases outside the gene matches. This CDR3 spans 13 amino acids. The CDR3 protein is CASGQVVSYEQYF. DNA of the CDR3: TGTGCCAGCGGACAGGTTGTCTCCTACGAGCAGTACTTC.

In this sample, this clonotype turned up once. The chain uses TRBV9 and TRBJ1-5, with 9 bases fitting TRBD1. Germline trimming cut 3 bases from V and 2 bases from J; bases unmatched to any gene: 6. The germline CDR1 and CDR2 sequences are SGDLS and YYNGEE. The CDR3 runs 16 residues. The chain's CDR3 is CASSAGDRVGNQPQHF. DNA of the CDR3: TGTGCCAGCAGCGCGGGGGACAGGGTAGGCAATCAGCCCCAGCATTTT.

The V call is TRBV7-9, the J call TRBJ1-2; no firm D call. The CDR3 contains 14 residues. V was shortened by 1 base and J by 4 bases, with 10 bases between the two germline ends. Per the germline V gene, CDR1 is SEHNR and CDR2 is FQNEAQ (reference sequence). The CDR3 DNA sequence: TGTGCCAGCAGCTTAGAGGCCGGACTCTATGGCTACACCTTC. It specifies CASSLEAGLYGYTF.

This rearrangement joins TRBV5-1 to TRBJ2-3; D gene ambiguous. The CDR3 extends over 14 amino acids. The V end was cut by 2 bases, the J end by 0 bases, with 7 bases between. Germline CDR1 SGHRS, CDR2 YFSETQ. CDR3 in DNA: TGCGCCAGCAGCTTTGAGATTAGCACAGATACGCAGTATTTT. Protein sequence: CASSFEISTDTQYF.

This clonotype was seen only a few times. Here the CDR3 reads CASSSRRGEQYF. DNA for the CDR3: TGTGCCAGCAGTTCCAGGAGGGGCGAGCAGTACTTC. The chain carries TRBV12-3 or TRBV12-4 and TRBJ2-7; D possibly corresponds to TRBD2 (6 bases). V was pared by 4 bases and J by 6 bases, with 10 bases between. The CDR3 sequence is 12 residues long.

This clonotype was counted between two and nine times. The chain couples TRBV11-2 to TRBJ2-3; 12 bases are a match to TRBD2. V lost 4 bases, J lost 1 base, and 3 bases stayed unmatched. Germline assignment: CDR1 SGHAT and CDR2 FQNNGV. CDR3 size: 16 residues. The CDR3 nucleotides are TGTGCCAGCAGCTGGACTAGCGGGGTCCGCACAGATACGCAGTATTTT. Translated, it gives CASSWTSGVRTDTQYF.

The table lists this clonotype with a few counts. The V and J genes are TRBV12-3 or TRBV12-4 and TRBJ2-1; D gene uncertain. CDR3 length: 14 amino acids. V was trimmed by 5 bases and J by 7 bases, leaving 15 bases between them. The CDR3 DNA reads TGTGCCAGCAGTCTATGGACCACAGAAAATGAGCAGTTCTTC. Protein sequence: CASSLWTTENEQFF.

The rearrangement joins TRBV12-3 or TRBV12-4 to TRBJ1-2; 7 bases are shared with TRBD1. V shed 6 bases, J shed 4 bases, and the junction held 5 bases outside the gene matches. The CDR3 is made up of 13 amino acids. CDR3 coding DNA: TGTGCCAGCAGACAGGGGTCTTTCTATGGCTACACCTTC. This gives the protein CASRQGSFYGYTF.

Comment on this clonotype: An end of the junction does not agree with germline; a read error may underlie this. The chain joins TRBV12-3 or TRBV12-4 to TRBJ2-7; 8 bases fit TRBD1. The CDR3 runs to 13 residues. This CDR3 reads CASRGPRGYEQYF. CDR3 nucleotides: TGTGCTAGCAGGGGGCCCAGGGGTTACGAGCAGTACTTC.

This chain joins TRBV6-2 or TRBV6-3 and TRBJ2-1; possibly TRBD1 for D (5 bases). V was pared by 5 bases and J by 0 bases, with 11 bases between. The CDR3 contains 15 residues. Germline CDR1 and CDR2: MNHEY and SVGEGT. DNA for the CDR3: TGTGCCAGCAGTCATGACAGCCGCTCCTACAATGAGCAGTTCTTC. The encoded protein is CASSHDSRSYNEQFF.

J is TRBJ2-7 and V is TRBV4-2; 9 positions agree with TRBD1. Trimming at V came to 1 base and at J to 7 bases, leaving 14 bases not matched to a gene. The V gene's germline CDR1 is LGHNA and CDR2 YNFKEQ. CDR3 length: 17 residues. The CDR3 DNA sequence: TGTGCCAGCAGCCAAGTATCCCCCGGGACAGGGCACAATGAGCAGTACTTC. Residues: CASSQVSPGTGHNEQYF.

This chain joins TRBV20-1 and TRBJ2-4, with D maybe TRBD2 (6 bases). The last part of the DNA fits TRBJ2-7 better; the J call may be wrong. The germline CDR1 and CDR2 sequences are DFQATT and SNEGSKA (reference sequence). The CDR3 contains 12 residues. CDR3 sequence (DNA): TGCAGTGGCACCGGGAGAGACTACGAGCAGTACTTC. Translation: CSGTGRDYEQYF.

The V call is TRBV6-5, the J call TRBJ2-7; D may be TRBD1 (5 bases). This CDR3 has 15 amino acids. CDR1 is MNHEY and CDR2 is SVGAGI in the germline V gene. V was cut by 6 bases and J by 3 bases, with 18 bases left in between. The CDR3 DNA reads TGTGCCAGCAGCCTAAGGGGTACGCTGGGCTACGAGCAGTACTTC. It is translated as CASSLRGTLGYEQYF.

This clonotype was counted between two and nine times. The rearrangement links TRBV5-1 to TRBJ2-1, with D perhaps given as TRBD1 or TRBD2 (6 bases each). The V end lost 2 bases, the J end lost 8 bases, and 17 bases lay between the germline ends. CDR1 and CDR2 (germline): SGHRS, YFSETQ. This CDR3 has 15 amino acids. CDR3 sequence reads: CASSFLGGAGDEQFF. CDR3 DNA: TGCGCCAGCAGCTTTCTAGGAGGGGCAGGGGATGAGCAGTTCTTC.

The chain employs TRBV6-5 and TRBJ1-6, with TRBD1 matching over 7 bases. The CDR3 has 15 amino acids. J was trimmed by 8 bases and V by 5 bases; bases with no gene match: 9. CDR1 is MNHEY, CDR2 SVGAGI, per germline. This CDR3 is CASSRFLQGDSPLHF. CDR3 sequence (DNA): TGTGCCAGCAGTCGTTTCTTGCAGGGGGATTCACCCCTCCACTTT.

The chain combines TRBV20-1 with TRBJ2-5; 10 positions agree with TRBD2. The J call is doubtful: the DNA matches TRBJ2-1 better. The germline CDR1 and CDR2 sequences are DFQATT and SNEGSKA (reference sequence). The CDR3 totals 13 residues. CDR3 sequence: CSAGTSVQETQFF. DNA of the CDR3: TGCAGTGCAGGGACTAGCGTCCAAGAGACCCAGTTCTTC.

The table lists this clonotype with a count of one. The rearrangement uses TRBV13 and TRBJ2-1; tentatively, D is TRBD1 (8 bases). Deletions cut 4 bases from V and 6 bases from J, with 16 bases between. The germline CDR1 and CDR2 sequences are PRHDT and FYEKMQ (reference sequence). There are 15 residues in the CDR3. CDR3 nucleotide sequence: TGTGCCAGCAGCTCCCCGACAGGGGAGGGCAATGAGCAGTTCTTC. Translated, it gives CASSSPTGEGNEQFF.

This clonotype appeared a single time. The chain carries TRBV28 and TRBJ2-4, with 11 positions matching TRBD1. The assigned J gene may be wrong: the sequence end matches TRBJ2-7 better. Germline lookup yields CDR1 MDHEN and CDR2 SYDVKM. This CDR3 comprises 15 residues. CDR3 in amino acids: CASSRTGGAFHEQYF. The CDR3 DNA follows: TGTGCCAGCAGTAGGACAGGGGGCGCGTTCCACGAGCAGTACTTC.

This clonotype was picked up one time. V gene TRBV12-5 combines with J gene TRBJ2-3; a weak D match, TRBD1 (5 bases). CDR1 LGHNT and CDR2 FRNRAP come from the germline V gene. The CDR3 runs to 14 residues. Between the trimmed V and J ends, which lost 1 base and 2 bases, there was a span of 7 bases. The CDR3 region is CASGLGQFTDTQYF. The DNA of the CDR3 is TGTGCTAGTGGTTTGGGACAGTTCACAGATACGCAGTATTTT. Full variable domain (outside the CDR3, taken from reference TRBV12-5 and TRBJ2-3): DARVTQTPRHKVTEMGQEVTMRCQPILGHNTVFWYRQTMMQGLELLAYFRNRAPLDDSGMPKDRFSAEMPDATLATLKIQPSEPRDSAVYFCASGLGQFTDTQYFGPGTRLTVL.

The rearrangement uses TRBV7-9 and TRBJ1-2, with no clear D. The germline V gene has CDR1 SEHNR and CDR2 FQNEAQ (reference sequence). V was cut by 1 base and J by 8 bases, with 14 bases left in between. The CDR3 totals 14 residues. The CDR3 sequence is CASSLGGPTGGYTF. CDR3 nucleotide sequence: TGTGCCAGCAGCTTAGGAGGCCCTACTGGCGGCTACACCTTC.

This chain connects TRBV29-1 to TRBJ2-1; a possible D gene is TRBD1 (6 bases). The CDR3 sequence is 15 residues long. Germline CDR1 is SQVTM and CDR2 is ANQGSEA. V was pared by 4 bases and J by 3 bases, with 16 bases between. CDR3 region: CSVGASVGGYNEQFF. CDR3 nucleotide sequence: TGCAGCGTTGGGGCGAGCGTAGGGGGCTACAATGAGCAGTTCTTC.

This chain joins TRBV20-1 and TRBJ2-1, with a tentative D call TRBD1 (5 bases). The J call could be wrong; TRBJ2-7 is a better fit for the DNA end. Per the germline V gene, CDR1 is DFQATT and CDR2 is SNEGSKA (reference sequence). The CDR3 length is 13 residues. The CDR3 DNA follows: TGCAGTGCTAGCCGGACAATTTACAATGAGCAGTACTTC. As protein: CSASRTIYNEQYF.